The rows below give T cell receptor beta chains drawn from one sample of a study of PD-L1 blockade in urothelial cancer. Sequencing was performed with immunoSEQ multiplex PCR; in TCRdb, only in-frame clones are kept and a portion is missing. The sample lists 44,000 or so clones, 88% occurring once. Sequences were derived from PBMCs, sampled around atezolizumab (anti-PD-L1) treatment. The receptor source for this set is a man older than 75 with urothelial cancer. CDR3s include the opening cysteine and the closing phenylalanine or tryptophan. A D gene is named only where the DNA matches it firmly. Size tells how often a clone was seen (once, few, many) or the class of an expanded clone, and some rows leave it out.

NA,TRBJ2-3,NA,TRBV11-2,TGTGCCAGCTCGAGGGGGGGAGGGCCGGGCACAGATACGCAGTATTTT,CASSRGGGPGTDTQYF
TRBD2,TRBJ2-3,few,TRBV5-1,TGCGCCAGCAGCAGGGAGGGAGGGCCAGTTGATACGCAGTATTTT,CASSREGGPVDTQYF
NA,TRBJ1-1,few,TRBV4-1,TGCGCCAGCAGCCCCTCTAGGGGTGAAGCTTTCTTT,CASSPSRGEAFF
NA,TRBJ1-1,NA,TRBV30,TGTGCCTGGACCTCGGAGGACACTGAAGCTTTCTTT,CAWTSEDTEAFF
NA,TRBJ2-7,NA,TRBV18,TGTGCCAGCTCTCCGCCCCAAGCGGGGCAGTACTTC,CASSPPQAGQYF
NA,TRBJ2-3,once,TRBV6-5,TGTGCCAGCAGAAGGCAGGGGAAGAGCACAGATACGCAGTATTTT,CASRRQGKSTDTQYF
NA,TRBJ2-1,NA,TRBV2,TGTGCCAGCAGTGACATACAGGGCGACAATGAGCAGTTCTTC,CASSDIQGDNEQFF
NA,TRBJ1-3,NA,TRBV7-6,TGTGCCAGCACCCTGGGAGGTGGAAACACCATATATTTT,CASTLGGGNTIYF
TRBD1,TRBJ1-1,few,TRBV7-9,TGTGCCAGCCAGGGGGGAGCTTTCTTT,CASQGGAFF
NA,TRBJ2-2,NA,TRBV6-4,TGTGCCAGCAGTGACAGGTTAGCGGACACCGGGGAGCTGTTTTTT,CASSDRLADTGELFF
NA,TRBJ2-7,NA,TRBV25-1,TGTGCCAGCAGACCTCCGGGGTCCCCCTACGAGCAGTACTTC,CASRPPGSPYEQYF
NA,TRBJ2-1,NA,TRBV29-1,TGCAGCGTTGTAAAAGGACAGTTTTACAATGAGCAGTTCTTC,CSVVKGQFYNEQFF
NA,TRBJ2-7,NA,TRBV9,TGTGCCAGCAGCGTAGGGACACTTGCCACCTACGAGCAGTACTTC,CASSVGTLATYEQYF
NA,TRBJ1-4,once,TRBV5-1,TGCGCCAGCAGCTTGGTTCAGGGGAACGAAAAACTGTTTTTT,CASSLVQGNEKLFF
TRBD1,TRBJ1-3,NA,TRBV6-5,TGTGCCAGCAACAATAGACAGGGGGCTGGAAACACCATATATTTT,CASNNRQGAGNTIYF
TRBD2,TRBJ2-1,NA,TRBV9,TGTGCCAGCAGCTTCTTGACTAGCGGGAGAAATGAGCAGTTCTTC,CASSFLTSGRNEQFF
NA,TRBJ1-2,NA,TRBV16,TGTGCCAGCAGCCAATCCGGCGGGGATGGCTACACCTTC,CASSQSGGDGYTF
NA,TRBJ1-1,NA,TRBV7-2,TGTGCCAGCAGTTCACGGTGGGGGGATACTGAAGCTTTCTTT,CASSSRWGDTEAFF
NA,TRBJ1-2,NA,TRBV6-1,TGTGCCAGCAGTGAACGGGGCTACACCTTC,CASSERGYTF
TRBD2,TRBJ2-5,NA,TRBV27,TGTGCCAGCAGTTTCCGGGGTAGACTAGCGGGACGCCAAGAGACCCAGTACTTC,CASSFRGRLAGRQETQYF
TRBD1,TRBJ1-1,NA,TRBV7-8,TGTGCCAGCAGCCCCGGAACCGGGACAGGGAACACTGAAGCTTTCTTT,CASSPGTGTGNTEAFF
NA,TRBJ1-1,once,TRBV5-6,TGTGCCAGCAGCTTGGCGGGGAACTTGAACACTGAAGCTTTCTTT,CASSLAGNLNTEAFF
TRBD1,TRBJ1-1,once,TRBV18,TGTGCCAGCTCACTTAACCAGGGGGCTGAAGCTTTCTTT,CASSLNQGAEAFF
TRBD2,TRBJ2-1,NA,TRBV28,TGTGCCAGCACCCACGACGGACTAGCGGGAGGGAATGAGCAGTTCTTC,CASTHDGLAGGNEQFF
TRBD1,TRBJ1-1,NA,TRBV19,TGTGCCAGTAGTATGTCGGACAGGTTGAACACTGAAGCTTTCTTT,CASSMSDRLNTEAFF
NA,TRBJ2-1,NA,TRBV9,TGTGCCAGCAGCGGACAGAGCTCCTACAATGAGCAGTTCTTC,CASSGQSSYNEQFF
NA,TRBJ2-7,once,TRBV2,TGTGCCAAGCAGGGGACAAGTTACGAGCAGTACTTC,CAKQGTSYEQYF
TRBD1,TRBJ2-7,NA,TRBV27,TGTGCCAGCACCTCCGACAGGGGAAGGGTTTACGAGCAGTACTTC,CASTSDRGRVYEQYF
NA,TRBJ2-2,NA,TRBV18,TGTGCCAGCTCACAAGCGATCGGAGGGACCGGGGAGCTGTTTTTT,CASSQAIGGTGELFF
NA,TRBJ2-7,NA,TRBV14,TGTGCCAGCAGCCTCTTTCAGGGAGGCGAGCAGTACTTC,CASSLFQGGEQYF
TRBD1,TRBJ2-7,NA,TRBV27,TGTGCCAGCAGTTTATTCGGGACAGCCCCCTACGAGCAGTACTTC,CASSLFGTAPYEQYF
TRBD1,TRBJ1-1,NA,TRBV28,TGTGGCCACAAAGGGACAGGGGACACTGAAGCTTTCTTT,CGHKGTGDTEAFF
NA,TRBJ2-2,NA,TRBV11-3,TGTGCCAGCAGCCCTGGAGGGGCGGGGAAGAACACCGGGGAGCTGTTTTTT,CASSPGGAGKNTGELFF
NA,TRBJ2-1,NA,TRBV7-9,TGTGCCAGCAGCCTGGACATCGACAATGAGCAGTTCTTC,CASSLDIDNEQFF
NA,TRBJ2-1,NA,TRBV18,TGTGCCAGCTCACCGCAGACTAGTACGGTCTACAATGAGCAGTTCTTC,CASSPQTSTVYNEQFF
NA,TRBJ2-3,NA,TRBV27,TGTGCCAGCAGCGTCGGGTGGTCCACAGATACGCAGTATTTT,CASSVGWSTDTQYF
TRBD2,TRBJ2-1,NA,TRBV6-1,TGTGCCAGCAGTGAGCGGGAGCGAACCTACAATGAGCAGTTCTTC,CASSERERTYNEQFF
NA,TRBJ2-5,NA,TRBV30,TGTGCCTGGAGTGGGAGAAGAGGCCAAGAGACCCAGTACTTC,CAWSGRRGQETQYF
NA,TRBJ2-5,NA,TRBV19,TGTGCCAGTAGTAGGGGGCCCTTACAAGAGACCCAGTACTTC,CASSRGPLQETQYF
TRBD2,TRBJ2-3,NA,TRBV7-2,TGTGCCAGCAGCCTCGTAGCGGGAGGGAGGGCAGATACGCAGTATTTT,CASSLVAGGRADTQYF
NA,TRBJ1-3,few,TRBV19,TGTGCCAGTAGTATAGATACCGGCTCTGGAAACACCATATATTTT,CASSIDTGSGNTIYF
TRBD2,TRBJ2-2,NA,TRBV6-1,TGTGCCAGCGGGGGGGGCACCGGGGAGCTGTTTTTT,CASGGGTGELFF
NA,TRBJ2-1,NA,TRBV21-1,TGTGCCAGCAGCAAAGTAAGCGGGAGGGCTATGATTCGGTTCAATGAGCAGTTCTTC,CASSKVSGRAMIRFNEQFF